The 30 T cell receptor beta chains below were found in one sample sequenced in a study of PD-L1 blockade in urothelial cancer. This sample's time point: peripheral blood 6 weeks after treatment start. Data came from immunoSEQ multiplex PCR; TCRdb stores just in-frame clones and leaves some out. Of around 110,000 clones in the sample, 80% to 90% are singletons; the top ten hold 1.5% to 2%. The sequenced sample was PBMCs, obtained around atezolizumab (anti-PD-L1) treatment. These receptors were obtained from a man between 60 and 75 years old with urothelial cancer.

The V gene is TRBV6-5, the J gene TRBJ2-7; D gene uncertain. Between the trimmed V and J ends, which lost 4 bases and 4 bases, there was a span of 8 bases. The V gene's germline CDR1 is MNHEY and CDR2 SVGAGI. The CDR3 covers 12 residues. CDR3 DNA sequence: TGTGCCAGCAGTTCAATGGCTTACGAGCAGTACTTC. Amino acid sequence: CASSSMAYEQYF.

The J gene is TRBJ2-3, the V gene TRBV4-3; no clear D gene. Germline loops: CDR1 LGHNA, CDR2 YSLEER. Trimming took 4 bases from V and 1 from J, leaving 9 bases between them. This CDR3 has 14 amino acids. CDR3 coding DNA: TGCGCCAGCAGCCCCCAGGTCCGCACAGATACGCAGTATTTT. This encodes CASSPQVRTDTQYF.

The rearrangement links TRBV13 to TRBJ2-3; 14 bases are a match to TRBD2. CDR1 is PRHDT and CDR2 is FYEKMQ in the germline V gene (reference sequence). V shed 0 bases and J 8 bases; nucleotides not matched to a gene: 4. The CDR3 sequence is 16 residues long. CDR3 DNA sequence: TGTGCCAGCAGCTTAGGCGGGACTAGCGGGAGCGGTACGCAGTATTTT. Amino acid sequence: CASSLGGTSGSGTQYF.

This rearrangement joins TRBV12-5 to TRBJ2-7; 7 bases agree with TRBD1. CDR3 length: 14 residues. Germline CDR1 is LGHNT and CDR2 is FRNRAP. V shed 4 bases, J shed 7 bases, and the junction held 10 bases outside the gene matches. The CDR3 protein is CASGSRTGVGEQYF. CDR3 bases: TGTGCTAGTGGTTCCCGGACAGGAGTAGGAGAGCAGTACTTC.

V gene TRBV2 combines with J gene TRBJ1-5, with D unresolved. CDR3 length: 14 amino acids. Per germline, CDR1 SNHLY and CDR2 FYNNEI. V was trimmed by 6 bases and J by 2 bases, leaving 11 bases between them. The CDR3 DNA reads TGTGCCAGCAGGGTGGGAGGACGCAATCAGCCCCAGCATTTT. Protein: CASRVGGRNQPQHF.

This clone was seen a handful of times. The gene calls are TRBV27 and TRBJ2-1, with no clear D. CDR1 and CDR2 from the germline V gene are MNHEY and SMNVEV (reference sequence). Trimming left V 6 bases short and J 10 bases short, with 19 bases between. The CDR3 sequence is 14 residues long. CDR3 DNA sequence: TGTGCCAGCAGCCGCCCTAAGACACTGCGAGAGCAGTTCTTC. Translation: CASSRPKTLREQFF.

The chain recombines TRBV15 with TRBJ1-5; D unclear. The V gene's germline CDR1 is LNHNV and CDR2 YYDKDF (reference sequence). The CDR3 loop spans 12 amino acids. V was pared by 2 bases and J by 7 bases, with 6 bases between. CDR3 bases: TGTGCCACCAGCAGATTACGGCAGCCCCAGCATTTT. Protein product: CATSRLRQPQHF.

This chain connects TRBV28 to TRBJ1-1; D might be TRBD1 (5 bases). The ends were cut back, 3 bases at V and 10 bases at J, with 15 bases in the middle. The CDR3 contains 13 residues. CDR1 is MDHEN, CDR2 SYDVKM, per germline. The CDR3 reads CASSFGRVGRAFF. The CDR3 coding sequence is TGTGCCAGCAGTTTTGGCAGGGTTGGTAGAGCTTTCTTT.

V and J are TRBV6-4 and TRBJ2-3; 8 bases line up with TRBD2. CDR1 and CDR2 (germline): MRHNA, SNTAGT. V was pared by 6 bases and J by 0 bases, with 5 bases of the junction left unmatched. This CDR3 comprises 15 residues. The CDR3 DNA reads TGTGCCAGCAGACAAGCGGGGGCCAGCACAGATACGCAGTATTTT. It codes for CASRQAGASTDTQYF.

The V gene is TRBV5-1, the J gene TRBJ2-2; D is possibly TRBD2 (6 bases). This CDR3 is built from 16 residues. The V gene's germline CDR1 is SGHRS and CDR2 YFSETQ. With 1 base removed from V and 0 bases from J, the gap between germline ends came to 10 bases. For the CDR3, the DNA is TGCGCCAGCAGCTTGTATGCGGGGACGAACACCGGGGAGCTGTTTTTT. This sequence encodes CASSLYAGTNTGELFF. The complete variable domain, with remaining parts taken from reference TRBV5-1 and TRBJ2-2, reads KAGVTQTPRYLIKTRGQQVTLSCSPISGHRSVSWYQQTPGQGLQFLFEYFSETQRNKGNFPGRFSGRQFSNSRSEMNVSTLELGDSALYLCASSLYAGTNTGELFFGEGSRLTVL.

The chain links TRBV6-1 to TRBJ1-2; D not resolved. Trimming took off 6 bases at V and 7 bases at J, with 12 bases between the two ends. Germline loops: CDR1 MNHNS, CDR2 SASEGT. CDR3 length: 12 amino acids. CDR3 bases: TGTGCCAGCAGGCTCCCCAGTGGTGGCTACACCTTC. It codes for CASRLPSGGYTF.

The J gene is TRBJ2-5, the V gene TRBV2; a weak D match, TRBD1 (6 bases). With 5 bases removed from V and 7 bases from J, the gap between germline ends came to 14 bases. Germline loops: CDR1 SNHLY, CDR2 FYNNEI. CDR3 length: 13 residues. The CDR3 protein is CASSPRQDGTQYF. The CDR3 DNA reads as TGTGCCAGCAGTCCCCGACAGGATGGGACCCAGTACTTC.

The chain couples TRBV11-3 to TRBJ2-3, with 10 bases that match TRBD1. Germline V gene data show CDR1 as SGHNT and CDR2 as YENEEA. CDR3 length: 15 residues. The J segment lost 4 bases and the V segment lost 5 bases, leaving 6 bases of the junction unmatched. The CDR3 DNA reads TGTGCCAGCAGCCCACAGGACAGGGGGGCAGATACGCAGTATTTT. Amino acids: CASSPQDRGADTQYF. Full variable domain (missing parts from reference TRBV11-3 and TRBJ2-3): EAGVVQSPRYKIIEKKQPVAFWCNPISGHNTLYWYLQNLGQGPELLIRYENEEAVDDSQLPKDRFSAERLKGVDSTLKIQPAELGDSAVYLCASSPQDRGADTQYFGPGTRLTVL.

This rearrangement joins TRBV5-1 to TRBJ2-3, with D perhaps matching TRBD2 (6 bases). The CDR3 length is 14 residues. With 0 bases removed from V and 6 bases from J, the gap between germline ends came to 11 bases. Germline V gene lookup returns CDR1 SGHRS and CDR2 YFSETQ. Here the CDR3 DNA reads TGCGCCAGCAGCTTGGAAGGAGGGGCGGATACGCAGTATTTT. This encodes CASSLEGGADTQYF.

The CDR3 nucleotides are TGTGCCAGCAGTGACACAGGGGGTGGCGAGACCCAGTACTTC. Its protein product is CASSDTGGGETQYF. This sequence joins TRBV6-6 and TRBJ2-5; 8 bases are shared with TRBD1. This CDR3 has 14 residues. The V and J ends lost 5 bases and 5 bases, in that order; junction bases with no gene match: 7. Per germline, CDR1 MNHNY and CDR2 SVGAGI (reference sequence).

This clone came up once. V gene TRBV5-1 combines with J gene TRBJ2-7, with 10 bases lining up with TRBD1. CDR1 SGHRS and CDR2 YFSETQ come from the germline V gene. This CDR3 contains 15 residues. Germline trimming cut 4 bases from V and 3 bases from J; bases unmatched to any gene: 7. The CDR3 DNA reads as TGCGCCAGCAGCCCGGGGGGACAGGGGTTCTACGAGCAGTACTTC. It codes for CASSPGGQGFYEQYF.

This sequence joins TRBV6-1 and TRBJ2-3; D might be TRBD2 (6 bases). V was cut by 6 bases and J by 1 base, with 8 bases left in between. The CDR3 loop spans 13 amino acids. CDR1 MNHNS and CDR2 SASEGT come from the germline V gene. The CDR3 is CASRREGTDTQYF. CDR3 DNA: TGTGCCAGCAGGAGGGAGGGCACAGATACGCAGTATTTT.

The CDR3 loop reads CASSLMTGETGELFF. The CDR3 region has the DNA TGTGCCAGCAGCTTGATGACAGGGGAGACCGGGGAGCTGTTTTTT. The gene calls are TRBV7-6 and TRBJ2-2, with TRBD1 matching 8 bases. This CDR3 has 15 amino acids. J was trimmed by 5 bases and V by 3 bases; bases with no gene match: 5. In germline, CDR1 is SGHVS, CDR2 FNYEAQ. The entire variable domain, with the rest obtained from reference TRBV7-6 and TRBJ2-2, is as follows: GAGVSQSPRYKVTKRGQDVALRCDPISGHVSLYWYRQALGQGPEFLTYFNYEAQQDKSGLPNDRFSAERPEGSISTLTIQRTEQRDSAMYRCASSLMTGETGELFFGEGSRLTVL.

CDR3 nucleotides: TGTGCCAGCAGCCAAGGGGGATGGGGGACTACCTACGAGCAGTACTTC. Protein product: CASSQGGWGTTYEQYF. This chain uses TRBV4-2 with TRBJ2-7; 7 nucleotides line up with TRBD2. The V and J ends lost 1 base and 2 bases, in that order; junction bases with no gene match: 8. CDR3 length: 16 residues. CDR1 is LGHNA, CDR2 YNFKEQ, per germline.

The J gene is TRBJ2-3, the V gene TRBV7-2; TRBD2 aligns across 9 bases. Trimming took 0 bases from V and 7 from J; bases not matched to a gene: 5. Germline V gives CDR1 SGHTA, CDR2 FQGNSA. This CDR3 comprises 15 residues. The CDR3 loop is CASSLARAGGHTQYF. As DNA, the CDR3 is TGTGCCAGCAGCTTAGCGCGCGCGGGAGGGCATACGCAGTATTTT.

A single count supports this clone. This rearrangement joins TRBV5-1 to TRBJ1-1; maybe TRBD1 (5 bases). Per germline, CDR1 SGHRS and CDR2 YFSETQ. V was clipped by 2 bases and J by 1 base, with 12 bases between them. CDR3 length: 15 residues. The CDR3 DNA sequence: TGCGCCAGCAGCTTACTCTGGGGGGGGAACACTGAAGCTTTCTTT. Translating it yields CASSLLWGGNTEAFF.

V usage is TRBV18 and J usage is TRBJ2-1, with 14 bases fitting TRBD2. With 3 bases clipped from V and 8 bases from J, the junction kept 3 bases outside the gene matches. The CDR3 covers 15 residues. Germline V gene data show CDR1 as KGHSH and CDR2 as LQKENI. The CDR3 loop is CASSPGLAGEDEQFF. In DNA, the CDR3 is TGTGCCAGCTCACCGGGACTAGCGGGAGAGGATGAGCAGTTCTTC.

CDR3 in DNA: TGTGCCAGCAGTTTATATGGGGGGTTCGCCGGGGAGCTGTTTTTT. This translates into CASSLYGGFAGELFF. This sequence joins TRBV27 and TRBJ2-2; D is perhaps TRBD2 (6 bases). Germline V lookup: CDR1 MNHEY, CDR2 SMNVEV (reference sequence). V was shortened by 1 base and J by 6 bases, with 12 bases between the two germline ends. The CDR3 has 15 amino acids.

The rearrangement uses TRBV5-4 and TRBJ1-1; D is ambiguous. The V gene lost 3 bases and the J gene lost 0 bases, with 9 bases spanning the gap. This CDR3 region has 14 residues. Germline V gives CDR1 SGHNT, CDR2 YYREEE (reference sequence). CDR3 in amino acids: CASSSRLMNTEAFF. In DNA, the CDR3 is TGTGCCAGCAGCTCTAGACTTATGAACACTGAAGCTTTCTTT.

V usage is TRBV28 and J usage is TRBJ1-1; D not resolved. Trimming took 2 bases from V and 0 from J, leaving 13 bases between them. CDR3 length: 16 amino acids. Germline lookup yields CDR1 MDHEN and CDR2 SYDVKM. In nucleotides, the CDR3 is TGTGCCAGCAGTTTACCCCAGAGGCGGGTGAACACTGAAGCTTTCTTT. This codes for CASSLPQRRVNTEAFF. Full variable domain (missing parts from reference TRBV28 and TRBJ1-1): DVKVTQSSRYLVKRTGEKVFLECVQDMDHENMFWYRQDPGLGLRLIYFSYDVKMKEKGDIPEGYSVSREKKERFSLILESASTNQTSMYLCASSLPQRRVNTEAFFGQGTRLTVV.

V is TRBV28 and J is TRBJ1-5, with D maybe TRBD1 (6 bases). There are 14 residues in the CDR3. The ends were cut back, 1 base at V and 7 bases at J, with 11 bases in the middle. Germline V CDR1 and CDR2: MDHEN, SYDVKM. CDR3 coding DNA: TGTGCCAGCAGTTTATCAGGGGTCGGACAGCCCCAGCATTTT. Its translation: CASSLSGVGQPQHF.

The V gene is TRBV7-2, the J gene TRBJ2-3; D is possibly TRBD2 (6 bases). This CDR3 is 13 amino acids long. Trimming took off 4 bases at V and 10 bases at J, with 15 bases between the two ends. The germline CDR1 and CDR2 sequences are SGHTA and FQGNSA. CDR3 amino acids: CASSSTRIEAQYF. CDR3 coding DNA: TGTGCCAGCAGCTCGACTAGGATAGAGGCGCAGTATTTT.

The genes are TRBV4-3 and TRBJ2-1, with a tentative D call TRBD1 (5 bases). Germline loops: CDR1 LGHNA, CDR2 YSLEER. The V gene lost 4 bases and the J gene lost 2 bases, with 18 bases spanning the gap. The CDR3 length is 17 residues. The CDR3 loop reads CASSLLLTGATYNEQFF. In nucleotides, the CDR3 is TGCGCCAGCAGCCTCCTTCTAACAGGCGCCACCTACAATGAGCAGTTCTTC.

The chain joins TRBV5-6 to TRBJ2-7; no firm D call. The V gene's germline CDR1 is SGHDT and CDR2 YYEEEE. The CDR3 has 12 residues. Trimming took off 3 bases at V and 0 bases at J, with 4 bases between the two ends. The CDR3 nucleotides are TGTGCCAGCAGCTACAGCTCCTACGAGCAGTACTTC. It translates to CASSYSSYEQYF.

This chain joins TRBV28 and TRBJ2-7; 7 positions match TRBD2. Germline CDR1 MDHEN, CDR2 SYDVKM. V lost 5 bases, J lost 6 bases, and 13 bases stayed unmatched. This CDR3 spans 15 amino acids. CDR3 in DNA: TGTGCCAGCAGTGGATTCGGGACTATCTTTTCCGAGCAGTACTTC. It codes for CASSGFGTIFSEQYF.